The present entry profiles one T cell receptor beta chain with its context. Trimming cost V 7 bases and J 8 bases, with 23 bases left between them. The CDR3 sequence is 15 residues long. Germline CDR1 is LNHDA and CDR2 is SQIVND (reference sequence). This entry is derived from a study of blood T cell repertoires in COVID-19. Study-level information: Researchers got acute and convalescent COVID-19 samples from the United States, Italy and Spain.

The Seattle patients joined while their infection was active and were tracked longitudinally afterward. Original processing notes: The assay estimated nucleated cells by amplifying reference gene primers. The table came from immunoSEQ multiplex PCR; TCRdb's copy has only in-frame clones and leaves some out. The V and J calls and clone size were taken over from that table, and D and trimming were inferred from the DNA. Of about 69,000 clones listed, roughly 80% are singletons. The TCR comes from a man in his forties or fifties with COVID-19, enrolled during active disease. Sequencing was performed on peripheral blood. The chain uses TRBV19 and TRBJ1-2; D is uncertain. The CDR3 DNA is TGTGCCAGTAAAGGGAGCCGGCCCCTACCCGGCGGCTACACCTTC. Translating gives CASKGSRPLPGGYTF.